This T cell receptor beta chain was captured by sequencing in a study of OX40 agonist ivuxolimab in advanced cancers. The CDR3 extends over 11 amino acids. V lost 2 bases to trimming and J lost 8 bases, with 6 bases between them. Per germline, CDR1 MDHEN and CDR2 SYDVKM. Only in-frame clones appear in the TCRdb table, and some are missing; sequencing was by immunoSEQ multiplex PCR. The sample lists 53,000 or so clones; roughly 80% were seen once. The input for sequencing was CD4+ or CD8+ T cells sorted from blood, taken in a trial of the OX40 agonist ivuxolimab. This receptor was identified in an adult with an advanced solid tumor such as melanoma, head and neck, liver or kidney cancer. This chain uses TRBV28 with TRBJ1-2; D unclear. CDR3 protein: CASSLPNGYTF. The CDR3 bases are TGTGCCAGCAGTTTACCTAACGGCTACACCTTC.